What follows are 11 T cell receptor beta chains derived from one specimen sequenced in a study of T cell responses to AZD1222 COVID-19 vaccine. The table came from immunoSEQ multiplex PCR; TCRdb's copy has only in-frame clones and leaves some out. The table has over 70,000 clones, approximately 86% seen once. The sample consisted of peripheral blood, taken on day 0 of AZD1222 vaccination. The receptor source for this set is an adult in good health.

This clone was counted a few times. The V call is TRBV28, the J call TRBJ2-3, with D possibly being TRBD2 (5 bases). This CDR3 region has 14 residues. Trimming left V 5 bases short and J 1 base short, with 10 bases between. Per germline, CDR1 MDHEN and CDR2 SYDVKM. This chain's CDR3 is CASSESGGTDTQYF. In nucleotides, the CDR3 is TGTGCCAGCAGTGAAAGCGGTGGCACAGATACGCAGTATTTT. Combining the CDR3 with reference TRBV28 and TRBJ2-3 gives the whole variable domain DVKVTQSSRYLVKRTGEKVFLECVQDMDHENMFWYRQDPGLGLRLIYFSYDVKMKEKGDIPEGYSVSREKKERFSLILESASTNQTSMYLCASSESGGTDTQYFGPGTRLTVL.

The chain recombines TRBV29-1 with TRBJ2-5; 7 positions match TRBD1. The CDR3 sequence is 13 residues long. After removal of 4 bases from V and 4 bases from J, the junction contained 6 bases not matched to a gene. Per the germline V gene, CDR1 is SQVTM and CDR2 is ANQGSEA. The CDR3 nucleotides are TGCAGCGTTGCAGGATGGACAGGAGAGACCCAGTACTTC. Its translation is CSVAGWTGETQYF. Filled out from reference TRBV29-1 and TRBJ2-5, the complete variable domain reads SAVISQKPSRDICQRGTSLTIQCQVDSQVTMMFWYRQQPGQSLTLIATANQGSEATYESGFVIDKFPISRPNLTFSTLTVSNMSPEDSSIYLCSVAGWTGETQYFGPGTRLLVL.

This clone was found a few times. The chain recombines TRBV12-3 or TRBV12-4 with TRBJ2-5, with no clear D. The CDR3 sequence is 13 residues long. V lost 4 bases to trimming and J lost 0 bases, with 6 bases between them. CDR3 loop: CASSSRYQETQYF. CDR3 DNA sequence: TGTGCCAGCAGTTCCAGGTACCAAGAGACCCAGTACTTC.

The chain recombines TRBV11-2 with TRBJ2-2; D unclear. Per germline, CDR1 SGHAT and CDR2 FQNNGV. V was shortened by 4 bases and J by 6 bases, with 6 bases between the two germline ends. CDR3 size: 12 residues. Here the CDR3 DNA reads TGTGCCAGCAGCTCTCTATCCGGGGAGCTGTTTTTT. It specifies CASSSLSGELFF.

The chain carries TRBV6-2 or TRBV6-3 and TRBJ1-5; D is unclear. The CDR3 covers 17 residues. CDR1 and CDR2 from the germline V gene are MNHEY and SVGEGT. V was clipped by 6 bases and J by 2 bases, with 20 bases between them. The chain's CDR3 is CASSPPPPYARNQPQHF. CDR3 nucleotide sequence: TGTGCCAGCAGCCCTCCCCCACCATATGCGCGCAATCAGCCCCAGCATTTT.

The CDR3 here is CASSFRRTGGAGANVLTF. The DNA of the CDR3 is TGTGCCAGCAGCTTCCGCCGGACAGGGGGCGCTGGGGCCAACGTCCTGACTTTC. This chain connects TRBV7-8 to TRBJ2-6, with 11 nucleotides matching TRBD1. The CDR3 is made up of 18 amino acids. CDR1 is SGHVS and CDR2 is FQNEAQ in the germline V gene. Trimming cost V 3 bases and J 2 bases; bases outside gene matches: 6.

This clone was detected only a few times. The chain uses TRBV27 and TRBJ1-5; weak D call: TRBD1 (5 bases). This CDR3 is 14 amino acids long. V was trimmed by 2 bases and J by 3 bases, leaving 8 bases between them. The germline V gene encodes CDR1 MNHEY and CDR2 SMNVEV (reference sequence). The CDR3 loop reads CASSLQGLNQPQHF. CDR3 bases: TGTGCCAGCAGTTTACAGGGACTCAATCAGCCCCAGCATTTT.

This chain connects TRBV3-1 (or the pseudogene TRBV3-2) to TRBJ2-1; 14 bases are shared with TRBD2. Germline lookup yields CDR1 LGHDT and CDR2 YNNKEL (reference sequence). V shed 4 bases, J shed 7 bases, and the junction held 6 bases outside the gene matches. The CDR3 has 16 residues. The CDR3 here is CASSLPRTSGRNEQFF. The DNA for the CDR3 is TGTGCCAGCAGCCTCCCAAGGACTAGCGGGAGGAATGAGCAGTTCTTC.

This chain joins TRBV7-2 and TRBJ2-1; D gene unclear. CDR1 and CDR2 from the germline V gene are SGHTA and FQGNSA. Trimming removed 7 bases from V and 6 bases from J, with 13 bases in between. CDR3 size: 13 residues. CDR3 sequence: CASTSQPGNEQFF. In DNA, the CDR3 is TGTGCCAGCACCTCACAACCGGGCAATGAGCAGTTCTTC.

Only one count was recorded for this clone. This chain uses TRBV15 with TRBJ2-6; D is undetermined. CDR1 and CDR2 from the germline V gene are LNHNV and YYDKDF (reference sequence). The CDR3 covers 13 residues. V was pared by 6 bases and J by 0 bases, with 3 bases between. In DNA, the CDR3 is TGTGCCACCAGATTCTCTGGGGCCAACGTCCTGACTTTC. Protein: CATRFSGANVLTF.

The rearrangement uses TRBV27 and TRBJ1-2; possible D gene TRBD1, 5 bases. From germline, CDR1 is MNHEY and CDR2 SMNVEV (reference sequence). The V end lost 6 bases, the J end lost 4 bases, and 18 bases lay between the germline ends. This CDR3 comprises 15 residues. CDR3 in amino acids: CASRPTKDTSYGYTF. CDR3 DNA sequence: TGTGCCAGCAGGCCAACGAAGGACACCTCCTATGGCTACACCTTC.